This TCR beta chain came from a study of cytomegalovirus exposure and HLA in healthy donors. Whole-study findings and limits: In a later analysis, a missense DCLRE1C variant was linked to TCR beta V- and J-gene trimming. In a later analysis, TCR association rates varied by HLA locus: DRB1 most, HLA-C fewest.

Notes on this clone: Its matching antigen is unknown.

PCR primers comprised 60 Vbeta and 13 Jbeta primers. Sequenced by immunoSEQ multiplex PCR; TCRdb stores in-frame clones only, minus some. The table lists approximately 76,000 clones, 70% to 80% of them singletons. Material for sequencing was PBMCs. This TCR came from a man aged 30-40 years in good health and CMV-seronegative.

The DNA of the CDR3 is TGCGCCAGCAGCCAAGTACTCCAGCGGGAGACATATGAGCAGTTCTTC. It codes for CASSQVLQRETYEQFF. V gene TRBV4-1 combines with J gene TRBJ2-1; 8 positions agree with TRBD2. V gave up 1 base and J gave up 8 bases; unmatched junction bases: 10. The CDR3 loop spans 16 amino acids. Per germline, CDR1 MGHRA and CDR2 YSYEKL.